The 22 T cell receptor beta chains reported below all come from one sample, sequenced in a study of shared clonotypes between healthy human individuals. Sequencing used immunoSEQ multiplex PCR; TCRdb keeps in-frame clones, though not all of them. This sample has roughly 410,000 clones, with 90% to 98% found just once. The sample consisted of memory CD8+ T cells sorted from blood. Subset: CD45RO+ cells pooled with CCR7-negative TemRA cells. The receptors were sampled from a man under 40 in good health.

The genes are TRBV18 and TRBJ2-7; D unresolved. The CDR3 has 15 amino acids. CDR1 is KGHSH and CDR2 is LQKENI in the germline V gene. V lost 2 bases to trimming and J lost 0 bases, with 11 bases between them. CDR3 DNA sequence: TGTGCCAGCTCACCATCACAATCCAGCTCCTACGAGCAGTACTTC. This sequence encodes CASSPSQSSSYEQYF. The entire variable domain, with the rest obtained from reference TRBV18 and TRBJ2-7, is as follows: NAGVMQNPRHLVRRRGQEARLRCSPMKGHSHVYWYRQLPEEGLKFMVYLQKENIIDESGMPKERFSAEFPKEGPSILRIQQVVRGDSAAYFCASSPSQSSSYEQYFGPGTRLTVT.

This sequence joins TRBV4-2 and TRBJ1-2; D gene ambiguous. Trimming took 2 bases from V and 8 from J, leaving 21 bases between them. Per the germline V gene, CDR1 is LGHNA and CDR2 is YNFKEQ. This CDR3 region has 16 residues. Here the CDR3 DNA reads TGTGCCAGCAGCCAAATAGCGGACCCCGTGTTGGGAGGCTACACCTTC. It is translated as CASSQIADPVLGGYTF.

The rearrangement links TRBV19 to TRBJ2-3; TRBD2 aligns across 10 bases. The V and J ends lost 0 bases and 7 bases, in that order; junction bases with no gene match: 13. Germline lookup yields CDR1 LNHDA and CDR2 SQIVND (reference sequence). CDR3 length: 18 amino acids. CDR3 sequence: CASSIESQSGGAFYTQYF. CDR3 in DNA: TGTGCCAGTAGTATAGAAAGCCAGAGCGGGGGGGCCTTTTATACGCAGTATTTT.

Concerning this clone itself: Additional DNA sequences in this sample encode the identical CDR3. V usage is TRBV5-1 and J usage is TRBJ1-5; a possible D gene is TRBD1 (6 bases). V was shortened by 0 bases and J by 3 bases, with 10 bases between the two germline ends. Per germline, CDR1 SGHRS and CDR2 YFSETQ. This CDR3 has 15 amino acids. The CDR3 is CASSLGTGSNQPQHF. As DNA, the CDR3 is TGCGCCAGCAGCTTGGGAACAGGGTCCAATCAGCCCCAGCATTTT. Full variable domain (outside the CDR3, taken from reference TRBV5-1 and TRBJ1-5): KAGVTQTPRYLIKTRGQQVTLSCSPISGHRSVSWYQQTPGQGLQFLFEYFSETQRNKGNFPGRFSGRQFSNSRSEMNVSTLELGDSALYLCASSLGTGSNQPQHFGDGTRLSIL.

The V gene is TRBV30, the J gene TRBJ2-6; D is uncertain. This CDR3 spans 15 amino acids. Per germline, CDR1 GTSNPN and CDR2 SVGIG (reference sequence). The germline V and J ends were trimmed by 4 bases and 0 bases, with 10 bases remaining between them. CDR3: CAWTGPGSGANVLTF. The DNA of the CDR3 is TGTGCCTGGACCGGACCAGGCTCTGGGGCCAACGTCCTGACTTTC.

This clone came up once. The genes are TRBV27 and TRBJ2-1; 9 nucleotides agree with TRBD2. Germline lookup yields CDR1 MNHEY and CDR2 SMNVEV (reference sequence). The CDR3 loop spans 14 amino acids. After removal of 2 bases from V and 9 bases from J, the junction contained 5 bases not matched to a gene. The CDR3 loop reads CASSLAGGGGEQFF. The CDR3 region has the DNA TGTGCCAGCAGTTTAGCGGGAGGGGGTGGTGAGCAGTTCTTC.

The rearrangement joins TRBV28 to TRBJ1-2; 8 positions agree with TRBD1. The germline V gene encodes CDR1 MDHEN and CDR2 SYDVKM. Trimming removed 7 bases from V and 3 bases from J; junction bases left unmatched: 16. The CDR3 length is 17 residues. As DNA, the CDR3 is TGTGCCAGCACTACCCCCCGGACAGGGAGGTCCTACTATGGCTACACCTTC. Its translation is CASTTPRTGRSYYGYTF.

V is TRBV28 and J is TRBJ1-2, with TRBD1 matching over 10 bases. The V gene's germline CDR1 is MDHEN and CDR2 SYDVKM. With 5 bases clipped from V and 5 bases from J, the junction kept 5 bases outside the gene matches. This CDR3 is built from 14 residues. The CDR3 region has the DNA TGTGCCAGCAGTGGGGGACAGGGGAGTTATGGCTACACCTTC. Translation: CASSGGQGSYGYTF.

The J gene is TRBJ2-4, the V gene TRBV18, with TRBD1 matching over 8 bases. This CDR3 is 20 amino acids long. J lost 0 bases, V lost 4 bases, and 17 bases had no gene match. In germline, CDR1 is KGHSH, CDR2 LQKENI. In nucleotides, the CDR3 is TGTGCCAGCTCACTCTACGGACAGGGCATTCAGCCCATAGCCAAAAACATTCAGTACTTC. It yields the protein CASSLYGQGIQPIAKNIQYF.

The chain is built from TRBV7-9 and TRBJ1-4, with D possibly matching TRBD1 (6 bases). The germline CDR1 and CDR2 sequences are SEHNR and FQNEAQ (reference sequence). The CDR3 covers 15 residues. The V and J ends lost 4 bases and 8 bases respectively, with 17 bases between them. The DNA for the CDR3 is TGTGCCAGCAGCTCTTCGACAGGCACGAGCGAAAAACTGTTTTTT. It is translated as CASSSSTGTSEKLFF.

V gene TRBV9 combines with J gene TRBJ2-3; tentative D call: TRBD2 (5 bases). Germline loops: CDR1 SGDLS, CDR2 YYNGEE. The length of the CDR3 is 13 residues. Deletions cut 0 bases from V and 6 bases from J, with 8 bases between. In DNA form, the CDR3 reads TGTGCCAGCAGCGTAGGATGGGAGGATACGCAGTATTTT. Its protein product is CASSVGWEDTQYF.

The chain uses TRBV6-4 and TRBJ2-7; TRBD2 matches 9 bases. The V and J ends lost 2 bases and 5 bases, in that order; junction bases with no gene match: 4. The CDR3 is 14 amino acids. Per the germline V gene, CDR1 is MRHNA and CDR2 is SNTAGT. The CDR3 coding sequence is TGTGCCAGCAGTGACGGACTAGCGAGGAACGAGCAGTACTTC. This sequence encodes CASSDGLARNEQYF.

The chain couples TRBV19 to TRBJ2-6, with unresolved D. In germline, CDR1 is LNHDA, CDR2 SQIVND (reference sequence). Trimming pared 5 bases from V and 2 bases from J, leaving 10 bases between. The CDR3 length is 15 residues. CDR3 nucleotide sequence: TGTGCCAGTAGTCCTAATAGGGCTGGGGCCAACGTCCTGACTTTC. Translation gives CASSPNRAGANVLTF.

This sequence joins TRBV6-1 and TRBJ2-5; 10 bases are a match to TRBD1. With V trimmed by 3 bases and J by 3 bases, 7 bases remained unmatched. The CDR3 runs to 16 residues. Germline-derived CDR1 and CDR2 are MNHNS and SASEGT. CDR3 protein: CASSEWPGQGKETQYF. In DNA form, the CDR3 reads TGTGCCAGCAGTGAGTGGCCGGGACAGGGGAAAGAGACCCAGTACTTC.

The chain carries TRBV5-1 and TRBJ1-4, with D perhaps matching TRBD1 (5 bases). Germline V gives CDR1 SGHRS, CDR2 YFSETQ. The CDR3 consists of 14 residues. V dropped 2 bases and J dropped 5 bases, with 10 bases sitting between them. DNA for the CDR3: TGCGCCAGCAGCTTAGGGACGGAAAATGAAAAACTGTTTTTT. This gives the protein CASSLGTENEKLFF.

This clone has a single count. The rearrangement links TRBV9 to TRBJ2-3, with D possibly being TRBD1 or TRBD2 (5 bases each). V was shortened by 4 bases and J by 3 bases, with 15 bases between the two germline ends. This CDR3 is 15 amino acids long. Germline CDR1 is SGDLS and CDR2 is YYNGEE. Written as DNA, the CDR3 is TGTGCCAGCAGCCCCGGGACGCTGACAACAGATACGCAGTATTTT. As protein: CASSPGTLTTDTQYF.

This clone was observed a single time. The genes are TRBV28 and TRBJ1-5; D is unclear. The V and J ends lost 3 bases and 0 bases respectively, with 12 bases between them. The CDR3 is 16 residues long. Germline CDR1 is MDHEN and CDR2 is SYDVKM. CDR3 sequence reads: CASSFPMDRSNQPQHF. CDR3 sequence (DNA): TGTGCCAGCAGTTTCCCCATGGACCGTAGCAATCAGCCCCAGCATTTT. Filled out from reference TRBV28 and TRBJ1-5, the complete variable domain reads DVKVTQSSRYLVKRTGEKVFLECVQDMDHENMFWYRQDPGLGLRLIYFSYDVKMKEKGDIPEGYSVSREKKERFSLILESASTNQTSMYLCASSFPMDRSNQPQHFGDGTRLSIL.

As DNA, the CDR3 is TGTGCCAGCAGTAAGACTAGCGGGAGAACGCGTGAGCAGTACTTC. As protein: CASSKTSGRTREQYF. The rearrangement links TRBV28 to TRBJ2-7, with 12 nucleotides matching TRBD2. The CDR3 loop spans 15 amino acids. V trimming: 5 bases; J trimming: 7 bases; junction bases outside the gene matches: 9. Germline loops: CDR1 MDHEN, CDR2 SYDVKM.

The V and J genes are TRBV27 and TRBJ2-3; D might be TRBD1 or TRBD2, each matching 5 bases. CDR3 length: 15 amino acids. Germline lookup yields CDR1 MNHEY and CDR2 SMNVEV (reference sequence). The V and J ends lost 4 bases and 5 bases respectively, with 16 bases between them. This CDR3 is CASSSRYGAKDTQYF. The CDR3 bases are TGTGCCAGCAGTTCCCGGTACGGGGCGAAAGATACGCAGTATTTT.

The V call is TRBV5-1, the J call TRBJ2-1; D not certain. CDR1 and CDR2 (germline): SGHRS, YFSETQ. Trimming shortened V by 2 bases and J by 8 bases, and 5 bases separated the two germline ends. This CDR3 spans 11 amino acids. The CDR3, as DNA: TGCGCCAGCAGCTTCTTCGATGAGCAGTTCTTC. Its protein is CASSFFDEQFF.

This chain uses TRBV5-1 with TRBJ2-5; 10 positions agree with TRBD1. The germline V gene has CDR1 SGHRS and CDR2 YFSETQ. Unmatched junction bases numbered 3, after V lost 0 bases and J lost 4 bases. This CDR3 has 15 residues. The CDR3 DNA follows: TGCGCCAGCAGCTTGGGACGGACAGGGGGAGAGACCCAGTACTTC. Its translation: CASSLGRTGGETQYF.

CDR3 sequence: CASTMDRATNYGYTF. The CDR3 coding sequence is TGTGCCAGCACGATGGACAGGGCCACTAACTATGGCTACACCTTC. The chain employs TRBV6-1 and TRBJ1-2; 8 bases agree with TRBD1. The CDR3 consists of 15 residues. CDR1 is MNHNS and CDR2 is SASEGT in the germline V gene. V gave up 7 bases and J gave up 0 bases; unmatched junction bases: 7.